These 17 T cell receptor beta chains came from one sample sequenced in a study of cytomegalovirus exposure and HLA in healthy donors. Amplification used 60 Vbeta primers and 13 Jbeta primers. Assay: immunoSEQ multiplex PCR; the TCRdb copy retains only in-frame clones and omits some. This sample has under 150,000 clones, with roughly 85% found just once. The specimen was PBMCs. The source of these receptors is a man between 35 and 55 years old in good health and CMV-seronegative.

The chain uses TRBV27 and TRBJ2-7, with 8 bases lining up with TRBD2. Trimming cost V 6 bases and J 0 bases; bases outside gene matches: 4. This CDR3 has 14 amino acids. CDR1 and CDR2 from the germline V gene are MNHEY and SMNVEV (reference sequence). The CDR3 sequence: CASSLAGLSYEQYF. In DNA form, the CDR3 reads TGTGCCAGCAGCTTAGCGGGGCTCTCCTACGAGCAGTACTTC.

This chain links TRBV11-1 with TRBJ2-7; tentative D call: TRBD2 (7 bases). V was trimmed by 3 bases and J by 6 bases, leaving 15 bases between them. Per germline, CDR1 SGHAT and CDR2 FQDESV (reference sequence). The CDR3 runs 14 residues. The CDR3: CASSFTGGRSEQYF. CDR3 nucleotides: TGTGCCAGCAGCTTCACGGGGGGCCGATCCGAGCAGTACTTC.

The sample holds a few counts of this clone. V gene TRBV30 combines with J gene TRBJ1-5, with D tentatively TRBD1 (6 bases). The CDR3 covers 15 residues. CDR1 GTSNPN and CDR2 SVGIG come from the germline V gene (reference sequence). V shed 1 base and J shed 0 bases, with 10 bases lying between them. The CDR3, as DNA: TGTGCCTGGAGTGCGGACAGACATAGCAATCAGCCCCAGCATTTT. Protein: CAWSADRHSNQPQHF.

In regard to this clone: This sample also contains other DNA sequences that code for the same CDR3. The rearrangement links TRBV27 to TRBJ2-1, with 9 bases fitting TRBD2. V dropped 2 bases and J dropped 7; count of bases not matched to a gene: 3. CDR3 length: 14 amino acids. Looked up from germline, CDR1 is MNHEY and CDR2 is SMNVEV (reference sequence). CDR3 region: CASSLGTSGNEQFF. CDR3 DNA: TGTGCCAGCAGTTTAGGAACTAGCGGGAATGAGCAGTTCTTC.

This chain links TRBV2 with TRBJ2-7; D perhaps matches TRBD2 (5 bases). The germline V gene has CDR1 SNHLY and CDR2 FYNNEI. The CDR3 extends over 12 amino acids. V lost 7 bases and J 5 bases, leaving 12 bases between the germline ends. DNA of the CDR3: TGTGCCAGCAACGATCCGGGAAACGAGCAGTACTTC. Protein product: CASNDPGNEQYF.

J is TRBJ2-3 and V is TRBV4-3; D remains ambiguous. V lost 1 base, J lost 4 bases, and 6 bases lay in between. CDR3 length equals 13 residues. Germline V gives CDR1 LGHNA, CDR2 YSLEER. The CDR3: CASSQAGSDTQYF. CDR3 DNA sequence: TGCGCCAGCAGCCAAGCCGGGTCAGATACGCAGTATTTT.

The chain carries TRBV29-1 and TRBJ2-5; D is uncertain. The CDR3 loop spans 15 amino acids. V dropped 1 base and J dropped 5 bases, with 17 bases sitting between them. The germline V gene encodes CDR1 SQVTM and CDR2 ANQGSEA. This chain's CDR3 is CSVEGRLNLPETQYF. CDR3 DNA: TGCAGCGTTGAAGGTCGTCTTAATCTCCCTGAGACCCAGTACTTC.

This clone was seen a single time. V and J are TRBV7-3 and TRBJ2-1, with D possibly TRBD2 on 6 matching bases. The V end was cut by 5 bases, the J end by 8 bases, with 19 bases between. The CDR3 consists of 15 residues. Germline V gives CDR1 SGHTA, CDR2 FQGTGA. The CDR3 protein is CASSPQLGGVDEQFF. CDR3 nucleotides: TGTGCCAGCAGCCCTCAATTAGGAGGGGTCGATGAGCAGTTCTTC.

This sequence joins TRBV7-9 and TRBJ1-2; 7 positions agree with TRBD1. After removal of 5 bases from V and 4 bases from J, the junction contained 10 bases not matched to a gene. CDR1 is SEHNR, CDR2 FQNEAQ, per germline (reference sequence). The CDR3 is made up of 15 amino acids. The CDR3 loop is CASSKATGTVYGYTF. CDR3 DNA sequence: TGTGCCAGCAGCAAAGCAACAGGGACAGTCTATGGCTACACCTTC.

The rearrangement uses TRBV19 and TRBJ2-1; 11 positions match TRBD1. The length of the CDR3 is 14 residues. The junction had 8 bases not matched to a gene; V was cut back by 10 bases and J by 6 bases. In germline, CDR1 is LNHDA, CDR2 SQIVND (reference sequence). Here the CDR3 reads CATSRGTGGNEQFF. In DNA form, the CDR3 reads TGTGCCACCAGTAGGGGGACAGGGGGCAATGAGCAGTTCTTC.

The rearrangement uses TRBV28 and TRBJ1-6, with D perhaps TRBD1 (5 bases). This CDR3 region has 13 residues. V was trimmed by 6 bases and J by 4 bases, leaving 7 bases between them. CDR1 and CDR2 from the germline V gene are MDHEN and SYDVKM. As DNA, the CDR3 is TGTGCCAGCAGAGACAGTTATAATTCACCCCTCCACTTT. Its protein is CASRDSYNSPLHF.

V and J are TRBV11-3 and TRBJ1-3; the match to TRBD1 covers 10 bases. Trimming took 5 bases from V and 4 from J; bases not matched to a gene: 8. Germline V gene sequence: CDR1 SGHNT, CDR2 YENEEA. The CDR3 extends over 16 amino acids. The CDR3 loop reads CASSQTGTGVGNTIYF. The CDR3 DNA sequence: TGTGCCAGCAGCCAAACCGGGACAGGGGTCGGAAACACCATATATTTT.

The chain carries TRBV19 and TRBJ1-5; D call uncertain. This CDR3 comprises 16 residues. Looked up from germline, CDR1 is LNHDA and CDR2 is SQIVND (reference sequence). V was pared by 3 bases and J by 7 bases, with 19 bases between. This chain's CDR3 is CASSMLPGNPNQPQHF. Here the CDR3 DNA reads TGTGCCAGTAGTATGCTTCCAGGAAACCCGAACCAGCCCCAGCATTTT. Full variable domain (outside the CDR3, taken from reference TRBV19 and TRBJ1-5): DGGITQSPKYLFRKEGQNVTLSCEQNLNHDAMYWYRQDPGQGLRLIYYSQIVNDFQKGDIAEGYSVSREKKESFPLTVTSAQKNPTAFYLCASSMLPGNPNQPQHFGDGTRLSIL.

V gene TRBV11-2 combines with J gene TRBJ2-2, with 13 bases matching TRBD2. Germline lookup yields CDR1 SGHAT and CDR2 FQNNGV. The V segment lost 6 bases and the J segment 7 bases; nucleotides outside the gene matches: 5. This CDR3 has 15 residues. CDR3: CASRGLAGIGGELFF. In DNA, the CDR3 is TGTGCCAGCAGGGGACTAGCGGGAATCGGCGGGGAGCTGTTTTTT.

Regarding this clone: This CDR3 is also generated by other DNA sequences in the sample. The rearrangement links TRBV27 to TRBJ2-7, with 13 bases aligning to TRBD2. The CDR3 extends over 14 amino acids. Germline V gene sequence: CDR1 MNHEY, CDR2 SMNVEV (reference sequence). V lost 6 bases and J lost 5; bases outside the gene matches: 4. The CDR3 is CASSLGTSGNEQYF. The CDR3 DNA reads TGTGCCAGCAGCTTGGGGACTAGCGGGAACGAGCAGTACTTC.

The DNA for the CDR3 is TGTGCCAGCAGCGTGGACAGGGGATCCCCCTACGAGCAGTACTTC. This codes for CASSVDRGSPYEQYF. The chain has TRBV11-1 and TRBJ2-7; 9 bases match TRBD1. The germline CDR1 and CDR2 sequences are SGHAT and FQDESV (reference sequence). V lost 5 bases, J lost 2 bases, and 7 bases stayed unmatched. The CDR3 consists of 15 residues.

The chain is built from TRBV7-9 and TRBJ2-7; 11 bases line up with TRBD2. This CDR3 contains 13 residues. The junction had 2 bases not matched to a gene; V was cut back by 6 bases and J by 4 bases. Germline CDR1 is SEHNR and CDR2 is FQNEAQ (reference sequence). CDR3 DNA: TGTGCCAGCAGTTCTAGCGGGAGGTACGAGCAGTACTTC. Its translation: CASSSSGRYEQYF. Combining the CDR3 with reference TRBV7-9 and TRBJ2-7 gives the whole variable domain DTGVSQNPRHKITKRGQNVTFRCDPISEHNRLYWYRQTLGQGPEFLTYFQNEAQLEKSRLLSDRFSAERPKGSFSTLEIQRTEQGDSAMYLCASSSSGRYEQYFGPGTRLTVT.